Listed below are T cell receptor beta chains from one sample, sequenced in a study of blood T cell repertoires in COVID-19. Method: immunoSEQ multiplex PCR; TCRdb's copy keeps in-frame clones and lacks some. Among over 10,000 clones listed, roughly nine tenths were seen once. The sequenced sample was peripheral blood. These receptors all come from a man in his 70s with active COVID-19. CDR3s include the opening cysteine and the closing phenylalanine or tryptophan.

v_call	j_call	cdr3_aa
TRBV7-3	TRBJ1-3	CASSLDSSGNTIYF
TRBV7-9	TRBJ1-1	CASSLVGTRNTEAFF
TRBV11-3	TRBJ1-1	CASSLQGGGTEAFF
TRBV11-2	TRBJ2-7	CASSLDPGLTKPYF
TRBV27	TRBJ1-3	CASSLSYFSGNTIYF
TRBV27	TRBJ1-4	CASSLEGRVEKLFF
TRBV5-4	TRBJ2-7	CASSPHDRRYEQYF
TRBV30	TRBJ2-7	CAWSVRRGSSSYEQYF
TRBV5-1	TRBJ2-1	CASSLGTSGNEQFF
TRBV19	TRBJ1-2	CASNPSGQYGYTF
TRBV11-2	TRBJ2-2	CASSLGTSGRRLTGELFF
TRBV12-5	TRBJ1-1	CASGLVRSGNTEAFF
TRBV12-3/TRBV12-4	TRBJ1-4	CASSLGLPAPLFF
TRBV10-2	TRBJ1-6	CASSGTGAPLHF
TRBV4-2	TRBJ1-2	CASSQDIGQGAFLGYTF
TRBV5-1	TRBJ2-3	CASSASGTSGRRSDTQYF
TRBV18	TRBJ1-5	CASMEGYSNQPQHF
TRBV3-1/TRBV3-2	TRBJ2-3	CASRLQDTQYF
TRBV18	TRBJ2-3	CASSPVSGSTDTQYF
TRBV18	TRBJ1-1	CASSPWGQTTEAFF
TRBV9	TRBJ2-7	CASSAGGLAAYEQYF
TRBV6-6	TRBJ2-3	CACVGIAATDTQYF
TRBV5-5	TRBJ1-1	CASSLDRVTEAFF
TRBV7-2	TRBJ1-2	CASSLMGARGYTF
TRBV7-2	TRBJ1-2	CASSLGGGVYGYTF
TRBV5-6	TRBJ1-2	CASSFGTDYGYTF
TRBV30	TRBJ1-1	CAGGGTGGPSTEAFF
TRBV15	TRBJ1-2	CATSREGAKGYTF
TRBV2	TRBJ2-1	CASRPGLAGNSEQFF
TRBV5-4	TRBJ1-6	CASSFPGANNSPLHF
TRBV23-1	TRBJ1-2	CASSQFPGQGYGYTF
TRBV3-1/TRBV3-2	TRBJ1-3	CASSYRGSGNTIYF
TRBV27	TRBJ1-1	CASSPAGGRMNTEAFF
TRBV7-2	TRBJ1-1	CASSLDWTPNTEAFF
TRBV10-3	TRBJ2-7	CAISGGGDRGQYGTSPPYEQYF
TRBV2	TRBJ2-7	CASSWGQSYEQYF
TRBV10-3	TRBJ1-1	CAIRPTVQGTEAFF
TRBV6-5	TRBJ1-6	CASDRGRGSPLHF
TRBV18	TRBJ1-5	CASSPQTEDQPQHF
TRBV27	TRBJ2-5	CASSLTFGVGETQYF
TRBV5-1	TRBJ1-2	CASSLDRRLNYGYTF
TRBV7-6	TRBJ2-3	CASSLAVTQDTQYF
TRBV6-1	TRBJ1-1	CASSGRFTGQGDTEAFF
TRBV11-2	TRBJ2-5	CASSLGAWETQYF
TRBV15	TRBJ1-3	CATSRWGDTIYF
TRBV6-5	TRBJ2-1	CASSYFSEISYNEQFF